These 22 T cell receptor beta chains were sequenced from one sample in a study of shared clonotypes between healthy human individuals. Here immunoSEQ multiplex PCR was the method, and the copy in TCRdb shows in-frame clones only, minus some. The sample records some 1 million clones, around four fifths being singletons. Material for sequencing was memory CD4+ T cells sorted from blood. As to subset: CD45RA-negative fraction. These TCRs come from a man younger than 35 in good health.

This clone was counted once. The gene calls are TRBV18 and TRBJ2-7; D ambiguous. Deletions cut 1 base from V and 5 bases from J, with 9 bases between. The CDR3 sequence is 13 residues long. CDR1 is KGHSH, CDR2 LQKENI, per germline. The DNA for the CDR3 is TGTGCCAGCTCACCACGGCAGGCTGACGAGCAGTACTTC. Residues: CASSPRQADEQYF.

Regarding this clone: Other DNA sequences in the same sample also yield this CDR3. The V and J genes are TRBV2 and TRBJ1-6, with 8 bases fitting TRBD1. The CDR3 totals 14 residues. Germline lookup yields CDR1 SNHLY and CDR2 FYNNEI. V dropped 6 bases and J dropped 7; count of bases not matched to a gene: 5. CDR3 loop: CASSPDRGNSPLHF. In DNA form, the CDR3 reads TGTGCCAGCAGCCCAGACAGGGGAAATTCACCCCTCCACTTT.

The chain employs TRBV6-1 and TRBJ2-6; D is perhaps TRBD1 (6 bases). The CDR3 runs 15 residues. The V end was cut by 6 bases, the J end by 1 base, with 10 bases between. Germline V lookup: CDR1 MNHNS, CDR2 SASEGT. CDR3 region: CASRSQGSGANVLTF. CDR3 coding DNA: TGTGCCAGCAGATCACAGGGTTCTGGGGCCAACGTCCTGACTTTC.

This chain joins TRBV18 and TRBJ1-1, with D possibly matching TRBD1 (6 bases). The CDR3 has 13 residues. Looked up from germline, CDR1 is KGHSH and CDR2 is LQKENI. Trimming cost V 0 bases and J 8 bases, with 10 bases left between them. In nucleotides, the CDR3 is TGTGCCAGCTCACCACCGGTGAGGGGGGAAGCTTTCTTT. Its translation is CASSPPVRGEAFF.

The chain uses TRBV18 and TRBJ1-5; D uncertain. Trimming removed 1 base from V and 5 bases from J, with 6 bases in between. Germline V gene sequence: CDR1 KGHSH, CDR2 LQKENI. This CDR3 region has 13 residues. CDR3 sequence: CASSPLADQPQHF. In nucleotides, the CDR3 is TGTGCCAGCTCACCACTTGCCGATCAGCCCCAGCATTTT.

This chain links TRBV30 with TRBJ1-2; D is uncertain. Germline CDR1 GTSNPN, CDR2 SVGIG (reference sequence). The V and J ends lost 4 bases and 5 bases respectively, with 11 bases between them. The CDR3 contains 12 residues. DNA for the CDR3: TGTGCCTGGACCAAGAAGTTATATGGCTACACCTTC. It yields the protein CAWTKKLYGYTF.

This clone came up once. The CDR3: CASTKTGEQYF. The CDR3, as DNA: TGTGCCAGCACTAAAACGGGGGAGCAGTACTTC. The V and J genes are TRBV6-5 and TRBJ2-7; D may be TRBD2 (5 bases). CDR1 is MNHEY, CDR2 SVGAGI, per germline. There are 11 residues in the CDR3. Deletions cut 7 bases from V and 7 bases from J, with 11 bases between.

The chain recombines TRBV10-3 with TRBJ1-2; 7 bases are a match to TRBD1. After removal of 11 bases from V and 4 bases from J, the junction contained 13 bases not matched to a gene. The CDR3 sequence is 14 residues long. The V gene's germline CDR1 is ENHRY and CDR2 SYGVKD. For the CDR3, the DNA is TGTGCCGCCTCTGGGGACAGCCGATTCTATGGCTACACCTTC. It is translated as CAASGDSRFYGYTF.

This clone was detected only a few times. The chain is built from TRBV4-3 and TRBJ2-1; D is ambiguous. CDR3 length: 15 residues. V shed 0 bases and J shed 9 bases, with 15 bases lying between them. Germline-derived CDR1 and CDR2 are LGHNA and YSLEER. The CDR3 protein is CASSQDLFSAAEQFF. The CDR3 bases are TGCGCCAGCAGCCAAGATCTCTTCAGCGCGGCTGAGCAGTTCTTC.

A few counts support this clone. The chain carries TRBV4-1 and TRBJ1-1; D ambiguous. Between the trimmed V and J ends, which lost 0 bases and 6 bases, there was a span of 14 bases. There are 15 residues in the CDR3. The germline gives CDR1 MGHRA, CDR2 YSYEKL. The CDR3 loop reads CASSQDRPFIAEAFF. The CDR3 region has the DNA TGCGCCAGCAGCCAAGATAGGCCTTTTATCGCTGAAGCTTTCTTT.

The chain uses TRBV11-2 and TRBJ2-1; tentatively, D is TRBD1 (6 bases). This CDR3 spans 15 amino acids. The germline V gene has CDR1 SGHAT and CDR2 FQNNGV. Trimming stripped 4 bases from V and 11 bases from J, with 21 bases between. The CDR3 region is CASSSQGTNTMKQFF. CDR3 nucleotides: TGTGCCAGCAGCTCCCAGGGGACCAACACAATGAAGCAGTTCTTC.

The CDR3 DNA is TGTGCCACTGCGCTAGAGCTCTATGGCTACACCTTC. It translates to CATALELYGYTF. The V gene is TRBV28, the J gene TRBJ1-2; the D is unclear. Germline values: CDR1 MDHEN, CDR2 SYDVKM. V was pared by 10 bases and J by 4 bases, with 13 bases between. CDR3 length: 12 residues.

This clone appeared a single time. This chain connects TRBV14 to TRBJ2-7, with 7 positions matching TRBD1. J was trimmed by 1 base and V by 3 bases; bases with no gene match: 9. Looked up from germline, CDR1 is SGHDN and CDR2 is FVKESK. The CDR3 loop spans 16 amino acids. The CDR3 sequence: CASSQNPGQTSYEQYF. DNA of the CDR3: TGTGCCAGCAGCCAGAACCCGGGACAGACTTCCTACGAGCAGTACTTC.

Comment on this clone: Other nucleotide sequences from this sample produce the same CDR3. CDR3 sequence reads: CASRPQGRNQPQHF. Written as DNA, the CDR3 is TGTGCCAGCAGGCCCCAAGGTCGCAATCAGCCCCAGCATTTT. The chain is built from TRBV6-6 and TRBJ1-5, with D unresolved. The CDR3 consists of 14 residues. CDR1 and CDR2 (germline): MNHNY, SVGAGI (reference sequence). Trimming cost V 6 bases and J 2 bases, with 11 bases left between them.

This chain links TRBV28 with TRBJ2-7; 11 nucleotides align to TRBD2. This CDR3 region has 17 residues. V shed 2 bases and J 2 bases; nucleotides not matched to a gene: 8. CDR1 is MDHEN and CDR2 is SYDVKM in the germline V gene. The CDR3 loop is CASSLQDLAGGTYEQYF. CDR3 nucleotides: TGTGCCAGCAGTTTACAGGACTTAGCGGGGGGGACCTACGAGCAGTACTTC.

CDR3 sequence (DNA): TGTGCCAGCAGTGTCCAGGAGGGCACTGAAGCTTTCTTT. This translates into CASSVQEGTEAFF. The chain uses TRBV6-4 and TRBJ1-1, with no clear D. With 4 bases removed from V and 4 bases from J, the gap between germline ends came to 10 bases. The CDR3 loop spans 13 amino acids. Germline V gene sequence: CDR1 MRHNA, CDR2 SNTAGT.

This rearrangement joins TRBV19 to TRBJ1-1; D is undetermined. Trimming removed 3 bases at V and 1 base at J, with 12 bases between. The CDR3 length is 15 residues. CDR1 and CDR2 (germline): LNHDA, SQIVND (reference sequence). CDR3 protein: CASSIAGRANTEAFF. CDR3 bases: TGTGCCAGTAGTATCGCAGGTCGGGCGAACACTGAAGCTTTCTTT.

Concerning this clone: Other DNA sequences of this sample code for an identical CDR3. This chain links TRBV9 with TRBJ1-1; D not resolved. With 0 bases removed from V and 4 bases from J, the gap between germline ends came to 7 bases. The CDR3 spans 13 residues. Germline V CDR1 and CDR2: SGDLS, YYNGEE. CDR3 bases: TGTGCCAGCAGCGTAGAACCAGGCACTGAAGCTTTCTTT. Translating gives CASSVEPGTEAFF.

This chain connects TRBV5-4 to TRBJ2-7; 8 nucleotides agree with TRBD1. Germline V lookup: CDR1 SGHNT, CDR2 YYREEE (reference sequence). Trimming at V came to 4 bases and at J to 4 bases, leaving 16 bases not matched to a gene. The CDR3 totals 17 residues. The CDR3 region is CASSRYSGGPRSYEQYF. The DNA of the CDR3 is TGTGCCAGCAGCCGATACTCAGGGGGCCCTAGATCTTACGAGCAGTACTTC.

The gene calls are TRBV21-1 and TRBJ2-7. TRBV21-1 is labeled a pseudogene. The CDR3 is 12 amino acids. The CDR3 nucleotides are TGTGCCAGCGCCTCCCCGTTCTACGAGCAGTACTTC. It specifies CASASPFYEQYF.

The rearrangement uses TRBV6-5 and TRBJ2-1; TRBD1 might be the D (6 bases). The V gene's germline CDR1 is MNHEY and CDR2 SVGAGI. This CDR3 contains 15 residues. Trimming took off 6 bases at V and 1 base at J, with 13 bases between the two ends. In nucleotides, the CDR3 is TGTGCCAGCAGGCTCACAGGGATGTCCTACAATGAGCAGTTCTTC. Protein: CASRLTGMSYNEQFF.

This chain joins TRBV7-2 and TRBJ2-2; TRBD2 aligns across 9 bases. The trim removed 2 bases at V and 6 bases at J, leaving 4 bases unmatched. Per the germline V gene, CDR1 is SGHTA and CDR2 is FQGNSA. This CDR3 is 15 amino acids long. CDR3 protein: CASSLLAGIAGELFF. The CDR3 DNA follows: TGTGCCAGCAGCTTACTAGCGGGGATAGCCGGGGAGCTGTTTTTT.